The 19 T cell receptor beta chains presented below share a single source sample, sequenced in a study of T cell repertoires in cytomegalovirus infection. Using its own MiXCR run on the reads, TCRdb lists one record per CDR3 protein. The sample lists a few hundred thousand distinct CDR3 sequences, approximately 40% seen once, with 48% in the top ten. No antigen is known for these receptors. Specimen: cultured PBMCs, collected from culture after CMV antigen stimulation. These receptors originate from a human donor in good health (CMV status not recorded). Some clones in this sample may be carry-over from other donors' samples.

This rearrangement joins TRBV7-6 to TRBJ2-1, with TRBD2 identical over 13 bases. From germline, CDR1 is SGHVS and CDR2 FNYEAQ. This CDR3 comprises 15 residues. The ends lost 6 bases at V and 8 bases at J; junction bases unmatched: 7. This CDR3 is CASRPGTSGIYEQFF. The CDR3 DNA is TGTGCCAGCAGGCCCGGGACTAGCGGGATCTATGAGCAGTTCTTC. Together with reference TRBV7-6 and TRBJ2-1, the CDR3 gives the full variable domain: GAGVSQSPRYKVTKRGQDVALRCDPISGHVSLYWYRQALGQGPEFLTYFNYEAQQDKSGLPNDRFSAERPEGSISTLTIQRTEQRDSAMYRCASRPGTSGIYEQFFGPGTRLTVL.

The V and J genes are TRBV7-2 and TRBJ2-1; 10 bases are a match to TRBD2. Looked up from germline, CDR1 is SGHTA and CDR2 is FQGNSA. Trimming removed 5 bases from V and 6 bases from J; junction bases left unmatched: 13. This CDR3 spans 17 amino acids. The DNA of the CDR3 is TGTGCCAGCAGCGTGCGACTAAGCGGGGGGGCGGGCAATGAGCAGTTCTTC. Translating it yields CASSVRLSGGAGNEQFF. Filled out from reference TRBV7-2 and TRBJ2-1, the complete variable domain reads GAGVSQSPSNKVTEKGKDVELRCDPISGHTALYWYRQSLGQGLEFLIYFQGNSAPDKSGLPSDRFSAERTGGSVSTLTIQRTQQEDSAVYLCASSVRLSGGAGNEQFFGPGTRLTVL.

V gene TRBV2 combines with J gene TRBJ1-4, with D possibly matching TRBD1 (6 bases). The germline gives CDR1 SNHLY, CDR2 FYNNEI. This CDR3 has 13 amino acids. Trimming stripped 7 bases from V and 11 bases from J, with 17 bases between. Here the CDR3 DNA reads TGTGCCAGCAAGGAGGGGGTAGGGGATAAACTGTTTTTT. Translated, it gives CASKEGVGDKLFF.

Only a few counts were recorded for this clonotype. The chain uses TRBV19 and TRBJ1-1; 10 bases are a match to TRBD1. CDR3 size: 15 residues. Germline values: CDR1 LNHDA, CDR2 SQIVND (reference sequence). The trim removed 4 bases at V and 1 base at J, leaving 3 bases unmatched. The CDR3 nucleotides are TGTGCCAGTAGTAACCGGGACAGGGGGAACACTGAAGCTTTCTTT. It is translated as CASSNRDRGNTEAFF.

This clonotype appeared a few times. This chain's CDR3 is CASSEQNNEKLFF. The CDR3 DNA follows: TGTGCCAGCAGTGAACAGAATAATGAAAAACTGTTTTTT. V is TRBV6-1 and J is TRBJ1-4, with unresolved D. Trimming removed 2 bases from V and 4 bases from J, with 5 bases in between. Looked up from germline, CDR1 is MNHNS and CDR2 is SASEGT. The CDR3 spans 13 residues.

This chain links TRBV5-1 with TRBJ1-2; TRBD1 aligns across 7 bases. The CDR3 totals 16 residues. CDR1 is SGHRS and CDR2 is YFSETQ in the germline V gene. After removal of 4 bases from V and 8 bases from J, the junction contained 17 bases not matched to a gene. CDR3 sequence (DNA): TGCGCCAGCAGCCACCAGCGGGAAGGGGGCGCTGAGGGCTACACCTTC. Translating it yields CASSHQREGGAEGYTF.

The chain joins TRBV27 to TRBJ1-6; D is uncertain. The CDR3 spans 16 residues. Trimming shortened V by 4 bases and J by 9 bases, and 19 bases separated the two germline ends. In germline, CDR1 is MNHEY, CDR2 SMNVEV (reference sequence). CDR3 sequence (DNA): TGTGCCAGCAGTTCCCTACCCCAAGGGCGGCGTTCACCCCTCCACTTT. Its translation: CASSSLPQGRRSPLHF.

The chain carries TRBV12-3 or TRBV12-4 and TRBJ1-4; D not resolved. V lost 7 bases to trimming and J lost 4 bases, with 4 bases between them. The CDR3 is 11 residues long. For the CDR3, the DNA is TGTGCCAGCACTTATAATGAAAAACTGTTTTTT. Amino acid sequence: CASTYNEKLFF.

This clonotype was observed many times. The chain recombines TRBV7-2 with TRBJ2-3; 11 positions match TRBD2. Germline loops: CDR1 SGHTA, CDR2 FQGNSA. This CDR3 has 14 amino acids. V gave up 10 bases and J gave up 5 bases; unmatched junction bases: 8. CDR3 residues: CATGLAGGRDTQYF. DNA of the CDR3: TGTGCCACTGGGCTAGCGGGAGGACGAGATACGCAGTATTTT.

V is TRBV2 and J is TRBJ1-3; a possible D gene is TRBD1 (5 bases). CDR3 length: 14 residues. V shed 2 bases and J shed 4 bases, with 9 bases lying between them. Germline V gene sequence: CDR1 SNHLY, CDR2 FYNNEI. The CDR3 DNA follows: TGTGCCAGCAGTGAAATGGGGCAAGGAAACACCATATATTTT. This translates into CASSEMGQGNTIYF.

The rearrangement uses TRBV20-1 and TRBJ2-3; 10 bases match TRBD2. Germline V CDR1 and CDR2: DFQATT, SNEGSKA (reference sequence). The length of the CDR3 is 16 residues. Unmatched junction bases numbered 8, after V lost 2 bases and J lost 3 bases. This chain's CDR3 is CSARPEAGGYTDTQYF. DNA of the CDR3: TGCAGTGCTAGACCTGAAGCGGGAGGGTATACAGATACGCAGTATTTT.

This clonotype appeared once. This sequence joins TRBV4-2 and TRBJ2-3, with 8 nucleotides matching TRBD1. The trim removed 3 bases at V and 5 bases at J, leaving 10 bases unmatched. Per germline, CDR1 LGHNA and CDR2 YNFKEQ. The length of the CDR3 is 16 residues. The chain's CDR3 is CASSQIGGQGIDTQYF. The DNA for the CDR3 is TGTGCCAGCAGCCAGATCGGAGGACAGGGAATAGATACGCAGTATTTT.

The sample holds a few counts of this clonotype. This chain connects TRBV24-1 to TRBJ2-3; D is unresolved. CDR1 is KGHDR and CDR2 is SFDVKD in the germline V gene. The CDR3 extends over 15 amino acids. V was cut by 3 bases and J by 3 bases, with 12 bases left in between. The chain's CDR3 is CATSDPIDPTDTQYF. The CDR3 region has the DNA TGTGCCACCAGTGATCCGATAGACCCTACAGATACGCAGTATTTT.

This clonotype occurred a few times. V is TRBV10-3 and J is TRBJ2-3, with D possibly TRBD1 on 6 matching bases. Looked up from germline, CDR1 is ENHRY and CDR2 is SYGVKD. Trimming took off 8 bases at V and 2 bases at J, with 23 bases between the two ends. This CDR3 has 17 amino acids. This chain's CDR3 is CAIQAGDPRLYTDTQYF. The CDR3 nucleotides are TGTGCCATCCAAGCAGGGGACCCCCGATTGTACACAGATACGCAGTATTTT.

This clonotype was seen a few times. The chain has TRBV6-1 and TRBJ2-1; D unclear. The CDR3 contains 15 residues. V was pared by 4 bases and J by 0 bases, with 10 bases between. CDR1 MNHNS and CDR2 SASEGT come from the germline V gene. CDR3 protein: CASSVSGPSYNEQFF. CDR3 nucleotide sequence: TGTGCCAGCAGTGTTTCTGGGCCCTCCTACAATGAGCAGTTCTTC.

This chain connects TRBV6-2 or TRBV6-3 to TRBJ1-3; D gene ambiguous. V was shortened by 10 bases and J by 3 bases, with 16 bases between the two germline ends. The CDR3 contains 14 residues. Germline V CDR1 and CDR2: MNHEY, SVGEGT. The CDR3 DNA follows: TGTGCCATCAGGACCCCCGGGTTTGGAAACACCATATATTTT. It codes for CAIRTPGFGNTIYF.

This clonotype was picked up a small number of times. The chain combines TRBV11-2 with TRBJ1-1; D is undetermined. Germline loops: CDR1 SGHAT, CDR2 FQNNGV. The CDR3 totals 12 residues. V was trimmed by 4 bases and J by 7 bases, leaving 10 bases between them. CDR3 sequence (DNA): TGTGCCAGCAGCTCCCCGTGGCTTGAAGCTTTCTTT. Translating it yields CASSSPWLEAFF.

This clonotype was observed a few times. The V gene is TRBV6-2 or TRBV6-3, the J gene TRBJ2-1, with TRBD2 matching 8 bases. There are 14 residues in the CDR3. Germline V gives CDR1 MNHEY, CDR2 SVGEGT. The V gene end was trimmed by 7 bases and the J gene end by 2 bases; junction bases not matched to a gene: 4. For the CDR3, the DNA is TGTGCCAGCAACGGGGGGGGAGCCTACAATGAGCAGTTCTTC. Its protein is CASNGGGAYNEQFF.

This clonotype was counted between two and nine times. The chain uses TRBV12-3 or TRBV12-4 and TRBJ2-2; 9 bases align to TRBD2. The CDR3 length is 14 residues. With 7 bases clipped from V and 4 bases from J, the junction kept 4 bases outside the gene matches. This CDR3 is CASISGSTTGELFF. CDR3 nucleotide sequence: TGTGCCAGCATTAGCGGGAGTACCACCGGGGAGCTGTTTTTT.